A single sample is the source of the 27 T cell receptor beta chains below, sequenced in a study of blood T cell repertoires in COVID-19. Sequencing used immunoSEQ multiplex PCR; TCRdb keeps in-frame clones, though not all of them. Counted here are around 65,000 clones, around 82% occurring once; the ten biggest clones make up 15% to 20%. The sample taken for sequencing was peripheral blood. These TCRs come from an elderly man with active COVID-19.

The CDR3 DNA follows: TGCGCCAGCAGCCTAAGCGAACAGGGGGACGAGCAGTACTTC. Translated, it gives CASSLSEQGDEQYF. The chain joins TRBV4-3 to TRBJ2-7; TRBD1 matches 8 bases. The CDR3 is 14 residues long. Germline CDR1 and CDR2: LGHNA and YSLEER. Trimming cost V 4 bases and J 5 bases; bases outside gene matches: 7.

The genes are TRBV6-2 or TRBV6-3 and TRBJ2-1; 11 bases map to TRBD2. The germline CDR1 and CDR2 sequences are MNHEY and SVGEGT. V shed 4 bases and J 7 bases; nucleotides not matched to a gene: 6. The CDR3 is 15 residues long. The CDR3 spells CASSLLAGVVNEQFF. The CDR3 nucleotides are TGTGCCAGCAGTTTACTAGCGGGAGTCGTAAATGAGCAGTTCTTC.

The chain uses TRBV5-6 and TRBJ1-5; the D is unclear. The CDR3 is made up of 16 amino acids. Trimming took off 0 bases at V and 3 bases at J, with 13 bases between the two ends. Germline CDR1 and CDR2: SGHDT and YYEEEE. DNA for the CDR3: TGTGCCAGCAGCTTGGTTGCCAGGTTAGTCAATCAGCCCCAGCATTTT. Protein sequence: CASSLVARLVNQPQHF. The full variable domain, with the rest looked up from reference TRBV5-6 and TRBJ1-5, is DAGVTQSPTHLIKTRGQQVTLRCSPKSGHDTVSWYQQALGQGPQFIFQYYEEEERQRGNFPDRFSGHQFPNYSSELNVNALLLGDSALYLCASSLVARLVNQPQHFGDGTRLSIL.

In nucleotides, the CDR3 is TGTGCCAGTTGGGGGGGCGCTGAGCAGTTCTTC. Translation: CASWGGAEQFF. The gene calls are TRBV19 and TRBJ2-1; a weak D match, TRBD2 (7 bases). Germline V gene data show CDR1 as LNHDA and CDR2 as SQIVND (reference sequence). This CDR3 contains 11 residues. The V gene lost 8 bases and the J gene lost 9 bases, with 11 bases spanning the gap. Complete variable domain (other parts from reference TRBV19 and TRBJ2-1): DGGITQSPKYLFRKEGQNVTLSCEQNLNHDAMYWYRQDPGQGLRLIYYSQIVNDFQKGDIAEGYSVSREKKESFPLTVTSAQKNPTAFYLCASWGGAEQFFGPGTRLTVL.

This clone appeared many times. This rearrangement joins TRBV27 to TRBJ2-7; maybe TRBD2 (6 bases). The V gene's germline CDR1 is MNHEY and CDR2 SMNVEV (reference sequence). The V end lost 2 bases, the J end lost 9 bases, and 11 bases lay between the germline ends. This CDR3 comprises 12 residues. Here the CDR3 reads CASSLGTSRQYF. The CDR3 nucleotides are TGTGCCAGCAGTTTAGGGACTTCTCGGCAGTACTTC.

The CDR3 nucleotides read TGTGCCAGCATCGACCGGGACAGACTCACAGATACGCAGTATTTT. As protein: CASIDRDRLTDTQYF. V and J are TRBV28 and TRBJ2-3, with 7 bases matching TRBD1. The CDR3 has 15 residues. V was pared by 7 bases and J by 2 bases, with 9 bases of the junction left unmatched. The V gene's germline CDR1 is MDHEN and CDR2 SYDVKM.

The sample holds a few counts of this clone. The gene calls are TRBV18 and TRBJ2-7; 7 positions match TRBD1. This CDR3 is built from 14 residues. Germline CDR1 is KGHSH and CDR2 is LQKENI. Unmatched junction bases numbered 2, after V lost 0 bases and J lost 3 bases. CDR3 amino acids: CASSPPGQNYEQYF. The DNA of the CDR3 is TGTGCCAGCTCACCACCGGGACAGAACTACGAGCAGTACTTC.

The chain combines TRBV2 with TRBJ2-1; 8 bases match TRBD2. Trimming took 7 bases from V and 6 from J; bases not matched to a gene: 5. Germline CDR1 and CDR2: SNHLY and FYNNEI. This CDR3 has 13 amino acids. CDR3 sequence reads: CASMSGSGNEQFF. The CDR3 DNA is TGTGCCAGCATGAGCGGGAGTGGCAATGAGCAGTTCTTC.

A word on this clone: Other nucleotide sequences from this sample produce the same CDR3. J is TRBJ2-3 and V is TRBV9; D is undetermined. CDR1 is SGDLS, CDR2 YYNGEE, per germline. This CDR3 has 12 amino acids. The V end was cut by 0 bases, the J end by 6 bases, with 5 bases between. This chain's CDR3 is CASSVDGDTQYF. CDR3 DNA sequence: TGTGCCAGCAGCGTAGACGGGGATACGCAGTATTTT. Using reference TRBV9 and TRBJ2-3 for the parts outside the CDR3, the full variable domain is DSGVTQTPKHLITATGQRVTLRCSPRSGDLSVYWYQQSLDQGLQFLIQYYNGEERAKGNILERFSAQQFPDLHSELNLSSLELGDSALYFCASSVDGDTQYFGPGTRLTVL.

This clone was seen a single time. This chain links TRBV5-4 with TRBJ1-4, with TRBD1 matching over 7 bases. Germline V gene data show CDR1 as SGHNT and CDR2 as YYREEE (reference sequence). J lost 3 bases, V lost 0 bases, and 2 bases had no gene match. The CDR3 length is 15 residues. The CDR3 nucleotides read TGTGCCAGCAGCTTGGGTGGACAGGCTAATGAAAAACTGTTTTTT. Residues: CASSLGGQANEKLFF. The variable domain in full, with the rest retrieved from reference TRBV5-4 and TRBJ1-4, is ETGVTQSPTHLIKTRGQQVTLRCSSQSGHNTVSWYQQALGQGPQFIFQYYREEENGRGNFPPRFSGLQFPNYSSELNVNALELDDSALYLCASSLGGQANEKLFFGSGTQLSVL.

In its sample, this clone was seen many times. The chain uses TRBV3-1 (or the pseudogene TRBV3-2) and TRBJ1-2, with TRBD1 as a possible D gene (5 bases). Trimming left V 4 bases short and J 4 bases short, with 10 bases between. CDR1 and CDR2 from the germline V gene are LGHDT and YNNKEL (reference sequence). The CDR3 runs to 13 residues. The CDR3 here is CASSPLGAYGYTF. For the CDR3, the DNA is TGTGCCAGCAGCCCATTAGGGGCCTATGGCTACACCTTC.

The rearrangement links TRBV18 to TRBJ2-1, with 8 bases fitting TRBD2. V lost 6 bases and J lost 9; bases outside the gene matches: 19. Germline lookup yields CDR1 KGHSH and CDR2 LQKENI. CDR3 length equals 17 residues. The CDR3 nucleotides are TGTGCCAGCTCCCCAATTTTCAGCCGCGGGGGGTATGGTGAGCAGTTCTTC. This translates into CASSPIFSRGGYGEQFF.

The chain carries TRBV18 and TRBJ2-7, with 7 bases fitting TRBD2. Germline CDR1 is KGHSH and CDR2 is LQKENI. This CDR3 comprises 14 residues. The V segment lost 3 bases and the J segment 5 bases; nucleotides outside the gene matches: 7. CDR3 residues: CASSPRTSGDEQYF. CDR3 DNA: TGTGCCAGCTCACCTCGGACTAGTGGCGACGAGCAGTACTTC.

The chain uses TRBV15 and TRBJ1-2; perhaps TRBD1 as D (5 bases). This CDR3 has 13 amino acids. Germline V gene data show CDR1 as LNHNV and CDR2 as YYDKDF (reference sequence). V gave up 3 bases and J gave up 2 bases, with 7 bases separating them. In nucleotides, the CDR3 is TGTGCCACCAGCAGTGGGGGGAACTATGGCTACACCTTC. Its protein is CATSSGGNYGYTF. The full variable domain, rest sourced from reference TRBV15 and TRBJ1-2, is DAMVIQNPRYQVTQFGKPVTLSCSQTLNHNVMYWYQQKSSQAPKLLFHYYDKDFNNEADTPDNFQSRRPNTSFCFLDIRSPGLGDTAMYLCATSSGGNYGYTFGSGTRLTVV.

This chain links TRBV2 with TRBJ1-2; 8 nucleotides align to TRBD1. The CDR3 sequence is 17 residues long. After removal of 1 base from V and 0 bases from J, the junction contained 7 bases not matched to a gene. CDR1 and CDR2 from the germline V gene are SNHLY and FYNNEI. The CDR3 DNA sequence: TGTGCCAGCAGTGAAGTGACAGGGGAATATTCTAACTATGGCTACACCTTC. It encodes CASSEVTGEYSNYGYTF. Variable domain in full (rest from reference TRBV2 and TRBJ1-2): EPEVTQTPSHQVTQMGQEVILRCVPISNHLYFYWYRQILGQKVEFLVSFYNNEISEKSEIFDDQFSVERPDGSNFTLKIRSTKLEDSAMYFCASSEVTGEYSNYGYTFGSGTRLTVV.

The V gene is TRBV27, the J gene TRBJ2-7, with TRBD1 matching over 10 bases. The CDR3 length is 15 residues. Per the germline V gene, CDR1 is MNHEY and CDR2 is SMNVEV (reference sequence). J gave up 6 bases and V 5 bases, and 10 bases lay outside the gene matches. CDR3: CASSNTGQGVGEQYF. The DNA of the CDR3 is TGTGCCAGCAGTAACACCGGACAGGGGGTCGGCGAGCAGTACTTC.

V usage is TRBV6-2 or TRBV6-3 and J usage is TRBJ2-2; TRBD2 agrees at 7 bases. The CDR3 contains 17 residues. CDR1 is MNHEY and CDR2 is SVGEGT in the germline V gene. V was clipped by 5 bases and J by 0 bases; unmatched bases: 9. The chain's CDR3 is CASSPPWGGSNTGELFF. The CDR3 DNA reads TGTGCCAGCAGTCCCCCTTGGGGAGGGTCGAACACCGGGGAGCTGTTTTTT.

The J gene is TRBJ1-5, the V gene TRBV27; D perhaps matches TRBD1 (6 bases). Germline lookup yields CDR1 MNHEY and CDR2 SMNVEV (reference sequence). The CDR3 has 13 amino acids. Deletions cut 5 bases from V and 5 bases from J, with 10 bases between. The DNA of the CDR3 is TGTGCCAGCAGTCCAGGGGTGTATCAGCCCCAGCATTTT. Translation gives CASSPGVYQPQHF.

V gene TRBV10-3 combines with J gene TRBJ2-5, with D possibly matching TRBD2 (6 bases). Germline V gene data show CDR1 as ENHRY and CDR2 as SYGVKD. The CDR3 extends over 17 amino acids. The V end lost 0 bases, the J end lost 4 bases, and 18 bases lay between the germline ends. The CDR3 sequence: CAISESGRGEVGETQYF. Here the CDR3 DNA reads TGTGCCATCAGTGAGTCAGGGAGAGGGGAGGTAGGAGAGACCCAGTACTTC.

The CDR3 DNA reads as TGTGCCAGCAGCCAAAGAATAGAGGGTTCCTACAATGAGCAGTTCTTC. It codes for CASSQRIEGSYNEQFF. The genes are TRBV3-1 (or the pseudogene TRBV3-2) and TRBJ2-1, with TRBD2 as a possible D gene (5 bases). This CDR3 comprises 16 residues. Germline CDR1 LGHDT, CDR2 YNNKEL (reference sequence). Between the trimmed V and J ends, which lost 2 bases and 1 base, there was a span of 12 bases.

The rearrangement uses TRBV5-4 and TRBJ1-1; the match to TRBD1 covers 7 bases. The length of the CDR3 is 13 residues. Germline CDR1 is SGHNT and CDR2 is YYREEE (reference sequence). The ends lost 4 bases at V and 3 bases at J; junction bases unmatched: 3. CDR3 nucleotides: TGTGCCAGCAGCCCAACAGGGGACACTGAAGCTTTCTTT. Amino acid sequence: CASSPTGDTEAFF.

This chain connects TRBV24-1 to TRBJ2-1, with 8 bases that match TRBD2. The CDR3 sequence is 13 residues long. The germline CDR1 and CDR2 sequences are KGHDR and SFDVKD. With V trimmed by 10 bases and J by 8 bases, 9 bases remained unmatched. For the CDR3, the DNA is TGTGCCACGGCGGGAGGATGGTACGATGAGCAGTTCTTC. As protein: CATAGGWYDEQFF.

The J gene is TRBJ1-3, the V gene TRBV3-1 (or the pseudogene TRBV3-2), with a possible D match to TRBD1 (6 bases). Trimming shortened V by 4 bases and J by 2 bases, and 12 bases separated the two germline ends. The length of the CDR3 is 15 residues. CDR1 is LGHDT and CDR2 is YNNKEL in the germline V gene (reference sequence). The CDR3: CASSPRQGTGNTIYF. The CDR3 DNA is TGTGCCAGCAGCCCACGTCAGGGGACTGGAAACACCATATATTTT.

The chain recombines TRBV5-8 with TRBJ1-1; a weak D match, TRBD1 (6 bases). This CDR3 is 13 amino acids long. V was cut by 4 bases and J by 11 bases, with 18 bases left in between. The germline V gene encodes CDR1 SGHTS and CDR2 YDEGEE. The CDR3 bases are TGTGCCAGCAGCGTTGAGGTCCTGGGGGCGGCTTTCTTT. Translated: CASSVEVLGAAFF.

The V call is TRBV5-1, the J call TRBJ1-2; D is possibly TRBD1 (5 bases). The ends were cut back, 0 bases at V and 8 bases at J, with 20 bases in the middle. The length of the CDR3 is 16 residues. Germline loops: CDR1 SGHRS, CDR2 YFSETQ. The CDR3 is CASSLAGSAGGEGYTF. Written as DNA, the CDR3 is TGCGCCAGCAGCTTGGCCGGGAGCGCGGGGGGGGAAGGCTACACCTTC.

In its sample, this clone was seen a few times. Written as DNA, the CDR3 is TGTGCCAGCAGCTTATTTATTCCCGGGGAGCTGTTTTTT. It codes for CASSLFIPGELFF. The J gene is TRBJ2-2, the V gene TRBV7-9; D is undetermined. V lost 2 bases and J lost 6, with 7 bases in between. The CDR3 covers 13 residues. CDR1 is SEHNR and CDR2 is FQNEAQ in the germline V gene (reference sequence). The full variable domain, with the rest looked up from reference TRBV7-9 and TRBJ2-2, is DTGVSQNPRHKITKRGQNVTFRCDPISEHNRLYWYRQTLGQGPEFLTYFQNEAQLEKSRLLSDRFSAERPKGSFSTLEIQRTEQGDSAMYLCASSLFIPGELFFGEGSRLTVL.

The genes are TRBV7-3 and TRBJ2-7; tentative D call: TRBD1 (5 bases). Germline CDR1 and CDR2: SGHTA and FQGTGA. This CDR3 comprises 13 residues. Trimming pared 8 bases from V and 3 bases from J, leaving 14 bases between. The CDR3, as DNA: TGTGCCAGCGGGCAGGGTTACCTCTACGAGCAGTACTTC. Its translation is CASGQGYLYEQYF. Supplemented by reference TRBV7-3 and TRBJ2-7, the full variable domain reads GAGVSQTPSNKVTEKGKYVELRCDPISGHTALYWYRQSLGQGPEFLIYFQGTGAADDSGLPNDRFFAVRPEGSVSTLKIQRTERGDSAVYLCASGQGYLYEQYFGPGTRLTVT.